Shown below are 25 T cell receptor beta chains from a single sample sequenced in a study of cytotoxic CD8 clonotypes in ibrutinib-treated CLL. The assay was immunoSEQ multiplex PCR, and TCRdb's table has in-frame clones only and misses some. Here the sample spans over 100,000 clones, 70% to 90% being singletons. This sample comprised PBMCs, obtained after 24 months of ibrutinib treatment. The receptors originated from a human donor with chronic lymphocytic leukemia.

The chain employs TRBV27 and TRBJ1-1; 9 nucleotides agree with TRBD1. The CDR3 length is 15 residues. Trimming took 5 bases from V and 8 from J; bases not matched to a gene: 12. The germline V gene has CDR1 MNHEY and CDR2 SMNVEV (reference sequence). CDR3 sequence (DNA): TGTGCCAGCAGTCCATCCCTCGGGACAGGGCCCGAAGCTTTCTTT. Translated: CASSPSLGTGPEAFF.

This chain uses TRBV7-8 with TRBJ2-7; tentative D call: TRBD1 (5 bases). Trimming took off 3 bases at V and 2 bases at J, with 14 bases between the two ends. The CDR3 contains 15 residues. Per germline, CDR1 SGHVS and CDR2 FQNEAQ. The CDR3 sequence: CASSLDIIATYEQYF. The DNA of the CDR3 is TGTGCCAGCAGCTTGGACATTATAGCCACCTACGAGCAGTACTTC. Full variable domain (missing parts from reference TRBV7-8 and TRBJ2-7): GAGVSQSPRYKVAKRGQDVALRCDPISGHVSLFWYQQALGQGPEFLTYFQNEAQLDKSGLPSDRFFAERPEGSVSTLKIQRTQQEDSAVYLCASSLDIIATYEQYFGPGTRLTVT.

This clone appeared a single time. V gene TRBV2 combines with J gene TRBJ1-4; D ambiguous. CDR1 and CDR2 from the germline V gene are SNHLY and FYNNEI. This CDR3 is 13 amino acids long. The germline V and J ends were trimmed by 7 bases and 6 bases, with 12 bases remaining between them. CDR3 in amino acids: CASNGGPHEKLFF. The DNA for the CDR3 is TGTGCCAGCAACGGAGGGCCGCATGAAAAACTGTTTTTT.

This clone was detected only once. V and J are TRBV6-1 and TRBJ1-1; D possibly corresponds to TRBD1 (5 bases). This CDR3 contains 12 residues. The V gene's germline CDR1 is MNHNS and CDR2 SASEGT. Trimming removed 2 bases from V and 10 bases from J, with 11 bases in between. CDR3: CASSELGVGAFF. The CDR3 bases are TGTGCCAGCAGTGAATTAGGGGTGGGAGCTTTCTTT.

This chain joins TRBV18 and TRBJ1-2; 7 bases fit TRBD1. V dropped 3 bases and J dropped 5; count of bases not matched to a gene: 6. Germline V gives CDR1 KGHSH, CDR2 LQKENI. This CDR3 is 14 amino acids long. The CDR3 loop reads CASSPSTGLYGYTF. The CDR3 DNA is TGTGCCAGCTCACCCTCGACAGGGCTATATGGCTACACCTTC.

The count of this clone is one. The J gene is TRBJ2-1, the V gene TRBV28; 10 nucleotides align to TRBD2. Germline V lookup: CDR1 MDHEN, CDR2 SYDVKM. This CDR3 contains 15 residues. V was clipped by 6 bases and J by 7 bases; unmatched bases: 9. Here the CDR3 DNA reads TGTGCCAGCAGCCAAGCTAGCGGGAGCGGGAATGAGCAGTTCTTC. It is translated as CASSQASGSGNEQFF.

The CDR3 protein is CASSPHRVEGDSYEQYF. The DNA for the CDR3 is TGTGCCAGCAGCCCCCACCGGGTGGAGGGGGACTCCTACGAGCAGTACTTC. The V and J genes are TRBV13 and TRBJ2-7, with D perhaps matching TRBD1 or TRBD2 (6 bases each). This CDR3 has 17 amino acids. Germline values: CDR1 PRHDT, CDR2 FYEKMQ (reference sequence). V shed 5 bases and J shed 0 bases, with 20 bases lying between them. Combining the CDR3 with reference TRBV13 and TRBJ2-7 gives the whole variable domain AAGVIQSPRHLIKEKRETATLKCYPIPRHDTVYWYQQGPGQDPQFLISFYEKMQSDKGSIPDRFSAQQFSDYHSELNMSSLELGDSALYFCASSPHRVEGDSYEQYFGPGTRLTVT.

The chain is built from TRBV19 and TRBJ2-6, with D unresolved. Germline V gene lookup returns CDR1 LNHDA and CDR2 SQIVND (reference sequence). The CDR3 extends over 14 amino acids. V dropped 4 bases and J dropped 3 bases, with 7 bases sitting between them. The CDR3 DNA reads as TGTGCCAGTAGTACGACCTTTGGGGCCAACGTCCTGACTTTC. Protein product: CASSTTFGANVLTF.

This chain uses TRBV6-6 with TRBJ1-1; possible D gene TRBD1, 6 bases. This CDR3 spans 13 amino acids. The V gene's germline CDR1 is MNHNY and CDR2 SVGAGI (reference sequence). Trimming shortened V by 6 bases and J by 6 bases, and 14 bases separated the two germline ends. The CDR3, as DNA: TGTGCCAGCAGGACACAGGGCTACGCTGAAGCTTTCTTT. This gives the protein CASRTQGYAEAFF.

This clone showed up just once. This sequence joins TRBV5-1 and TRBJ2-2, with D maybe TRBD1 (7 bases). The CDR3 is 16 amino acids. Trimming took off 4 bases at V and 4 bases at J, with 17 bases between the two ends. Germline CDR1 is SGHRS and CDR2 is YFSETQ. In DNA, the CDR3 is TGCGCCAGCAGCCGCCAGGGGCAGGGGGGCACCGGGGAGCTGTTTTTT. Translated: CASSRQGQGGTGELFF.

V and J are TRBV4-3 and TRBJ2-7; a possible D gene is TRBD2 (7 bases). Germline V gene data show CDR1 as LGHNA and CDR2 as YSLEER. The V and J ends lost 4 bases and 3 bases respectively, with 16 bases between them. CDR3 length: 15 amino acids. Written as DNA, the CDR3 is TGCGCCAGCAGCCCCATAAGGGGAGGGGGCTACGAGCAGTACTTC. Protein product: CASSPIRGGGYEQYF.

The V and J genes are TRBV18 and TRBJ1-4; no firm D call. Germline CDR1 reads KGHSH; CDR2 reads LQKENI. V was cut by 2 bases and J by 3 bases, with 10 bases left in between. The CDR3 has 15 residues. The CDR3 region has the DNA TGTGCCAGCTCACCATTGCTCTCGGCTAATGAAAAACTGTTTTTT. Protein: CASSPLLSANEKLFF.

V is TRBV9 and J is TRBJ2-1, with D maybe TRBD2 (7 bases). CDR3 length: 15 amino acids. The V and J ends lost 0 bases and 4 bases respectively, with 11 bases between them. Germline CDR1 SGDLS, CDR2 YYNGEE. CDR3 region: CASSVGGGQYNEQFF. DNA of the CDR3: TGTGCCAGCAGCGTAGGCGGGGGCCAATACAATGAGCAGTTCTTC.

The chain combines TRBV19 with TRBJ1-2; D not certain. The V gene lost 7 bases and the J gene lost 3 bases, with 9 bases spanning the gap. The CDR3 spans 12 residues. The germline V gene encodes CDR1 LNHDA and CDR2 SQIVND (reference sequence). The CDR3 nucleotides are TGTGCCAGTAAAACAGAACACTATGGCTACACCTTC. It specifies CASKTEHYGYTF.

Here the CDR3 reads CASSSLERRGPQQFF. The CDR3 DNA reads TGTGCCAGCAGCTCCCTCGAGAGGCGGGGCCCACAACAGTTCTTC. V and J are TRBV5-4 and TRBJ2-1; possible D gene TRBD2, 6 bases. CDR1 and CDR2 from the germline V gene are SGHNT and YYREEE (reference sequence). This CDR3 region has 15 residues. Trimming stripped 3 bases from V and 13 bases from J, with 23 bases between.

The chain couples TRBV18 to TRBJ2-4, with D maybe TRBD1 (6 bases). Per the germline V gene, CDR1 is KGHSH and CDR2 is LQKENI. The CDR3 extends over 13 amino acids. Between the trimmed V and J ends, which lost 3 bases and 7 bases, there was a span of 10 bases. CDR3 residues: CASSPIGQNIQYF. CDR3 DNA sequence: TGTGCCAGCTCACCCATCGGACAGAACATTCAGTACTTC.

The rearrangement uses TRBV6-5 and TRBJ1-1, with no clear D. The CDR3 spans 12 residues. In germline, CDR1 is MNHEY, CDR2 SVGAGI. The ends were cut back, 2 bases at V and 5 bases at J, with 6 bases in the middle. For the CDR3, the DNA is TGTGCCAGCAGTTACGGCGAAACTGAAGCTTTCTTT. It translates to CASSYGETEAFF.

The rearrangement joins TRBV13 to TRBJ2-1; no clear D gene. V shed 0 bases and J shed 0 bases, with 3 bases lying between them. CDR1 PRHDT and CDR2 FYEKMQ come from the germline V gene (reference sequence). The length of the CDR3 is 14 residues. DNA for the CDR3: TGTGCCAGCAGCTTAGGGAGCTCCTACAATGAGCAGTTCTTC. It specifies CASSLGSSYNEQFF. The whole variable domain, remainder taken from reference TRBV13 and TRBJ2-1, is AAGVIQSPRHLIKEKRETATLKCYPIPRHDTVYWYQQGPGQDPQFLISFYEKMQSDKGSIPDRFSAQQFSDYHSELNMSSLELGDSALYFCASSLGSSYNEQFFGPGTRLTVL.

The chain has TRBV19 and TRBJ1-5, with 7 bases matching TRBD1. After removal of 3 bases from V and 8 bases from J, the junction contained 10 bases not matched to a gene. From germline, CDR1 is LNHDA and CDR2 SQIVND (reference sequence). The CDR3 covers 15 residues. The chain's CDR3 is CASSILTFQGEPQHF. The DNA of the CDR3 is TGTGCCAGTAGTATTCTGACTTTTCAGGGGGAGCCCCAGCATTTT.

The chain is built from TRBV29-1 and TRBJ2-7; D remains ambiguous. This CDR3 has 11 residues. Germline CDR1 reads SQVTM; CDR2 reads ANQGSEA. The V gene lost 7 bases and the J gene lost 1 base, with 8 bases spanning the gap. CDR3 nucleotides: TGCAGCGCTGGGGTTTCCTACGAGCAGTACTTC. Its protein product is CSAGVSYEQYF.

The CDR3: CASSGQIAGYSTDTQYF. The CDR3 DNA is TGCGCCAGCAGCGGACAGATAGCGGGATATAGCACAGATACGCAGTATTTT. The chain combines TRBV5-1 with TRBJ2-3; 8 bases align to TRBD2. The CDR3 contains 17 residues. The trim removed 4 bases at V and 0 bases at J, leaving 10 bases unmatched. From germline, CDR1 is SGHRS and CDR2 YFSETQ.

The chain joins TRBV7-2 to TRBJ2-7; TRBD1 matches 7 bases. This CDR3 contains 14 residues. V shed 1 base and J 3 bases; nucleotides not matched to a gene: 3. Germline V CDR1 and CDR2: SGHTA, FQGNSA. CDR3 bases: TGTGCCAGCAGCTTAGGTCGGGACAGCTACGAGCAGTACTTC. It codes for CASSLGRDSYEQYF.

V and J are TRBV19 and TRBJ1-2; TRBD1 might be the D (5 bases). CDR1 and CDR2 (germline): LNHDA, SQIVND (reference sequence). Trimming left V 0 bases short and J 8 bases short, with 13 bases between. The CDR3 consists of 14 residues. CDR3 DNA: TGTGCCAGTAGTATAGATGGGGGGGTTTACGGCTACACCTTC. Encoded protein: CASSIDGGVYGYTF. Using reference TRBV19 and TRBJ1-2 for the parts outside the CDR3, the full variable domain is DGGITQSPKYLFRKEGQNVTLSCEQNLNHDAMYWYRQDPGQGLRLIYYSQIVNDFQKGDIAEGYSVSREKKESFPLTVTSAQKNPTAFYLCASSIDGGVYGYTFGSGTRLTVV.

The chain is built from TRBV15 and TRBJ1-1, with a possible D match to TRBD1 (6 bases). Trimming removed 1 base from V and 4 bases from J, with 16 bases in between. The germline gives CDR1 LNHNV, CDR2 YYDKDF (reference sequence). The CDR3 has 16 amino acids. The CDR3 here is CATSRVAGRGRTEAFF. The DNA for the CDR3 is TGTGCCACCAGCAGAGTCGCGGGCAGGGGACGCACTGAAGCTTTCTTT.

V usage is TRBV10-3 and J usage is TRBJ1-2; 7 bases line up with TRBD1. The CDR3 covers 11 residues. The ends lost 9 bases at V and 8 bases at J; junction bases unmatched: 6. The germline V gene has CDR1 ENHRY and CDR2 SYGVKD. The CDR3 DNA sequence: TGTGCCATACTAACAGGGGACGGCTACACCTTC. Translated: CAILTGDGYTF.